This T cell receptor beta chain was recovered during a study of shared clonotypes between healthy human individuals. Libraries were prepared by immunoSEQ multiplex PCR; TCRdb keeps only in-frame clonotypes and omits some of them. The sample holds about 960,000 clones, around three quarters seen once. This clone turned up a few times. The germline CDR1 and CDR2 sequences are GTSNPN and SVGIG (reference sequence). The CDR3 spans 14 residues. Trimming removed 4 bases at V and 2 bases at J, with 13 bases between. The clonotype comes from a man between 18 and 29 years old in good health. Sequencing was done on a sample of memory CD4+ T cells sorted from blood. Subset given: CD45RA-negative fraction. The chain combines TRBV30 with TRBJ2-3; perhaps TRBD1 as D (6 bases). DNA of the CDR3: TGTGCCTGGACCCGGGGACACCCCACAGATACGCAGTATTTT. Encoded protein: CAWTRGHPTDTQYF.